These T cell receptor beta chains were read from a single sample in a study of blood T cell repertoires in COVID-19. Generated by immunoSEQ multiplex PCR, the TCRdb table keeps only in-frame clones and is missing some. The sample contains about 73,000 clones, roughly 89% of which appear only once. The sequenced material came from peripheral blood. The receptors were sampled from a man older than 75 with acute or convalescent COVID-19. CDR3s leave out the opening cysteine and the closing phenylalanine or tryptophan. A D gene is named only where the DNA matches it firmly.

V	J	D	CDR3
TRBV5-1	TRBJ1-1	-	ASSLGSTEAF
TRBV12-3/TRBV12-4	TRBJ2-7	-	ASREDRYYEQY
TRBV5-6	TRBJ2-2	-	ASSPDTDTGELF
TRBV29-1	TRBJ1-1	TRBD1	SVLRTGGNTEAF
TRBV7-2	TRBJ2-1	TRBD1	ASSLGVRDRVNEQF
TRBV19	TRBJ1-2	TRBD1	ASRAAGGEGYGYT
TRBV5-1	TRBJ2-7	TRBD2	ASSQTSGGPGEQY
TRBV19	TRBJ2-3	-	ASRRAGTTDTQY
TRBV5-1	TRBJ2-3	TRBD2	ASSLAGGGATDTQY
TRBV30	TRBJ2-2	TRBD1	AWSPPDRANTGELF
TRBV5-4	TRBJ1-2	TRBD1	ASSSGTVNYGYT
TRBV2	TRBJ2-5	-	ASFRGGIETQY
TRBV9	TRBJ2-1	TRBD2	ASSDSSGGSSYNEQF
TRBV5-6	TRBJ2-5	TRBD1	ASSPGGSQETQY
TRBV19	TRBJ1-1	-	GVGREGTEAF
TRBV7-3	TRBJ2-1	-	ASSLTGGANNNEQF
TRBV3-1/TRBV3-2	TRBJ1-2	TRBD1	ASSLPGQGYGYT
TRBV15	TRBJ2-5	TRBD2	ATSRDPASGGETQY
TRBV2	TRBJ1-6	TRBD1	ASSGATGGNSPLH
TRBV5-1	TRBJ2-5	TRBD2	ASRAGGLAEETQY
TRBV7-9	TRBJ2-1	TRBD2	ASSLARLAGVDEQF
TRBV27	TRBJ1-1	-	ASSFGGPEGAF
TRBV23-1	TRBJ1-2	TRBD1	ASGNFRGRAGYT
TRBV7-9	TRBJ1-1	-	ASSLARGEAF
TRBV18	TRBJ2-2	-	ASSPQGDNTGELF
TRBV18	TRBJ2-1	-	ASSPRGETEEQF